This TCR beta chain was documented in a study of control samples from healthy donors and cancer patients. Germline V gives CDR1 SEHNR, CDR2 FQNEAQ (reference sequence). The CDR3 length is 13 residues. The V end lost 1 base, the J end lost 7 bases, and 10 bases lay between the germline ends. This clone was seen more than once but under ten times. Clones were sequenced by immunoSEQ multiplex PCR, and TCRdb holds only the in-frame ones, with some missing. The table records about 89,000 clones, over 65% of them present only once. V and J are TRBV7-9 and TRBJ1-2; no reliable D call. This TCR derives from a woman in her thirties or forties in good health. Sample: blood. CDR3 loop: CASSLGWGFGYTF. In nucleotides, the CDR3 is TGTGCCAGCAGCTTAGGGTGGGGTTTTGGCTACACCTTC.